This TCR beta chain is from a study of blood T cell repertoires in COVID-19. About the research overall: Some COVID-19 samples were acute and others convalescent; all came from the United States, Italy and Spain.

Germline V gives CDR1 LNHDA, CDR2 SQIVND (reference sequence). The trim removed 6 bases at V and 2 bases at J, leaving 6 bases unmatched. The CDR3 covers 15 residues. In the original processing: Estimated nucleated cell counts came from reference gene primer amplification. Profiled with immunoSEQ multiplex PCR; TCRdb holds only in-frame clones, not every one. The V and J calls and clone size are taken from that table; D and trimming were inferred from the DNA. This table has 100,000 or so clones, about 80% appearing once. The sequenced material came from peripheral blood. V and J are TRBV19 and TRBJ1-4; TRBD1 agrees at 7 bases. The clonotype originates from a human donor in a cohort sampled during active COVID-19. The chain's CDR3 is CASSSTGTTNEKLFF. CDR3 bases: TGTGCCAGTAGCTCGACAGGGACCACTAATGAAAAACTGTTTTTT.